Shown below are 11 T cell receptor beta chains from a single sample sequenced in a study of blood T cell repertoires in COVID-19. Assay used: immunoSEQ multiplex PCR; TCRdb lists only in-frame clones, some missing. The data contain roughly 140,000 clones, just over 85% of them singletons. The specimen sequenced was peripheral blood. Every receptor here comes from a man in his sixties or seventies with acute or convalescent COVID-19.

This chain connects TRBV23-1 to TRBJ2-7; 9 bases agree with TRBD1. TRBV23-1 is sorted into the ORF group, with uncertain function. J gave up 5 bases and V 3 bases, and 8 bases lay outside the gene matches. This CDR3 has 15 amino acids. As DNA, the CDR3 is TGCGCCAGCAGTCATTCCGACAGGGGGTGCCACGAGCAGTACTTC. Residues: CASSHSDRGCHEQYF.

This chain uses TRBV6-5 with TRBJ1-1, with TRBD1 matching over 8 bases. The CDR3 spans 14 residues. J gave up 2 bases and V 7 bases, and 6 bases lay outside the gene matches. Germline assignment: CDR1 MNHEY and CDR2 SVGAGI. The CDR3 is CASTLDRVNTEAFF. The DNA for the CDR3 is TGTGCCAGCACCTTGGACAGGGTCAACACTGAAGCTTTCTTT.

V and J are TRBV27 and TRBJ1-5; no definite D call. Germline CDR1 reads MNHEY; CDR2 reads SMNVEV (reference sequence). Trimming removed 3 bases at V and 6 bases at J, with 6 bases between. CDR3 size: 12 residues. Here the CDR3 DNA reads TGTGCCAGCAGTTTCCCGGGTCAGCCCCAGCATTTT. Translated, it gives CASSFPGQPQHF.

J is TRBJ2-7 and V is TRBV27; 8 bases agree with TRBD1. The CDR3 is made up of 15 amino acids. The germline gives CDR1 MNHEY, CDR2 SMNVEV (reference sequence). Unmatched junction bases numbered 7, after V lost 4 bases and J lost 2 bases. The DNA for the CDR3 is TGTGCCAGCAGTTCTAAGACAGGGGCCACCTACGAGCAGTACTTC. The encoded protein is CASSSKTGATYEQYF.

This chain joins TRBV28 and TRBJ1-6, with 7 bases lining up with TRBD1. The CDR3 sequence is 14 residues long. Trimming at V came to 8 bases and at J to 14 bases, leaving 15 bases not matched to a gene. Germline assignment: CDR1 MDHEN and CDR2 SYDVKM. DNA of the CDR3: TGTGCCAGCGAAACCCCGGGACAGCAGATATCCCTCCACTTT. Translating gives CASETPGQQISLHF.

This chain links TRBV10-3 with TRBJ2-7; the match to TRBD2 covers 14 bases. This CDR3 is 14 amino acids long. Germline-derived CDR1 and CDR2 are ENHRY and SYGVKD. The V and J ends lost 6 bases and 7 bases, in that order; junction bases with no gene match: 5. CDR3 bases: TGTGCCATCAGGCCGGGACTAGCGGGAGAGGAGCAGTACTTC. This gives the protein CAIRPGLAGEEQYF.

The chain employs TRBV7-3 and TRBJ2-3; 8 bases map to TRBD1. CDR1 SGHTA and CDR2 FQGTGA come from the germline V gene. The V gene end was trimmed by 5 bases and the J gene end by 0 bases; junction bases not matched to a gene: 4. The CDR3 loop spans 15 amino acids. The CDR3 DNA reads as TGTGCCAGCAGCCCAAGGACAGGGAGCACAGATACGCAGTATTTT. Amino acids: CASSPRTGSTDTQYF.

This chain uses TRBV5-4 with TRBJ1-6; D remains unclear. The CDR3 extends over 16 amino acids. From germline, CDR1 is SGHNT and CDR2 YYREEE (reference sequence). Trimming removed 0 bases at V and 8 bases at J, with 15 bases between. CDR3 region: CASSLEREDSDSPLHF. The CDR3 DNA is TGTGCCAGCAGCTTGGAGAGGGAGGATAGTGATTCACCCCTCCACTTT.

V is TRBV5-1 and J is TRBJ2-2; maybe TRBD1 (5 bases). The length of the CDR3 is 15 residues. CDR1 and CDR2 from the germline V gene are SGHRS and YFSETQ. V was pared by 6 bases and J by 1 base, with 13 bases between. CDR3 bases: TGCGCCAGCACTAGATCAGGACAGAACACCGGGGAGCTGTTTTTT. Amino acids: CASTRSGQNTGELFF.

This clone was observed a handful of times. V is TRBV6-6 and J is TRBJ1-3; D remains unclear. Trimming removed 6 bases at V and 0 bases at J, with 15 bases between. CDR1 and CDR2 (germline): MNHNY, SVGAGI (reference sequence). The CDR3 contains 16 residues. CDR3 coding DNA: TGTGCCAGCAGCCTGGCAGGCCCGACCTCTGGAAACACCATATATTTT. It specifies CASSLAGPTSGNTIYF.

Here the CDR3 DNA reads TGTGCCAGCAGTCCTCCCCCGACTTCGTACAATGAGCAGTTCTTC. Its translation: CASSPPPTSYNEQFF. V and J are TRBV6-5 and TRBJ2-1; no reliable D call. The CDR3 totals 15 residues. V was trimmed by 5 bases and J by 4 bases, leaving 15 bases between them. Germline V gene sequence: CDR1 MNHEY, CDR2 SVGAGI.